This passage covers 14 T cell receptor beta chains from one sample sequenced in a study of blood T cell repertoires in COVID-19 (dated by TCRdb to the early 2020s). Library preparation was by the immunoSEQ multiplex PCR assay. The clones in this table, taken by TCRdb from immuneACCESS, are in-frame only. Not every clone is retained; where verified, under half of the shortfall comes from an unresolved V gene, and the cause of the rest is unknown. This sample has approximately 190,000 clones in its table, and around 81% of those were observed once. Jointly, the top ten make up 7.5% of the sample. The sequenced sample was PBMCs or T cells enriched from blood (not recorded which). These receptors were obtained from a man aged 40-55 years who had recovered from COVID-19.

The CDR3 here is CASSEPGQGVFSEAFF. The CDR3 DNA sequence: TGTGCCAGCTCAGAACCGGGACAGGGGGTATTTTCTGAAGCTTTCTTT. The chain carries TRBV18 and TRBJ1-1; 11 bases fit TRBD1. This CDR3 is 16 amino acids long. In germline, CDR1 is KGHSH, CDR2 LQKENI. Trimming removed 5 bases from V and 6 bases from J; junction bases left unmatched: 11.

In its sample, this clone was seen once. This chain uses TRBV9 with TRBJ2-7, with 10 bases that match TRBD1. The CDR3 sequence is 14 residues long. From germline, CDR1 is SGDLS and CDR2 YYNGEE. V shed 0 bases and J 7 bases; nucleotides not matched to a gene: 4. CDR3 in amino acids: CASSVGQGAGEQYF. CDR3 DNA: TGTGCCAGCAGCGTAGGACAGGGGGCAGGAGAGCAGTACTTC.

This chain links TRBV6-4 with TRBJ1-5, with a possible D match to TRBD1 (5 bases). Trimming shortened V by 7 bases and J by 1 base, and 17 bases separated the two germline ends. CDR1 MRHNA and CDR2 SNTAGT come from the germline V gene. CDR3 length: 16 residues. Here the CDR3 reads CASIKMGGESNQPQHF. CDR3 in DNA: TGTGCCAGCATCAAAATGGGGGGGGAGAGCAATCAGCCCCAGCATTTT.

The rearrangement links TRBV6-5 to TRBJ1-2; TRBD1 is a possible D gene (5 bases). The CDR3 has 16 residues. The V gene lost 0 bases and the J gene lost 7 bases, with 18 bases spanning the gap. Germline lookup yields CDR1 MNHEY and CDR2 SVGAGI. The CDR3 bases are TGTGCCAGCAGTTACTCGAGGAGGGGAAGCTCGGTTGGCTACACCTTC. Translation: CASSYSRRGSSVGYTF.

CDR3 nucleotide sequence: TGTGCCAGCAGGTACTCCCCCTTGCGGGGGGGCCATACCGGGGAGCTGTTTTTT. Amino acid sequence: CASRYSPLRGGHTGELFF. This rearrangement joins TRBV11-2 to TRBJ2-2; 9 nucleotides align to TRBD2. Unmatched junction bases numbered 16, after V lost 6 bases and J lost 5 bases. There are 18 residues in the CDR3. CDR1 and CDR2 (germline): SGHAT, FQNNGV.

The CDR3 bases are TGCGCCAGCAGCTCCCCCCCGCCGCGACAGGGGTTGGACTACAATGAGCAGTTCTTC. Protein product: CASSSPPPRQGLDYNEQFF. The chain links TRBV5-1 to TRBJ2-1; 8 bases fit TRBD1. V lost 3 bases, J lost 3 bases, and 17 bases stayed unmatched. This CDR3 is built from 19 residues. Germline CDR1 is SGHRS and CDR2 is YFSETQ. Using reference TRBV5-1 and TRBJ2-1 for the parts outside the CDR3, the full variable domain is KAGVTQTPRYLIKTRGQQVTLSCSPISGHRSVSWYQQTPGQGLQFLFEYFSETQRNKGNFPGRFSGRQFSNSRSEMNVSTLELGDSALYLCASSSPPPRQGLDYNEQFFGPGTRLTVL.

About this clone itself: Other DNA sequences in the same sample also yield this CDR3. CDR3 region: CASSRLTGMNTEAFF. In DNA form, the CDR3 reads TGTGCCAGCAGCCGATTGACAGGGATGAACACTGAAGCTTTCTTT. The chain joins TRBV14 to TRBJ1-1, with 7 positions matching TRBD1. The junction had 5 bases not matched to a gene; V was cut back by 4 bases and J by 0 bases. Germline V lookup: CDR1 SGHDN, CDR2 FVKESK. The CDR3 is 15 amino acids.

The V gene is TRBV6-5, the J gene TRBJ2-7; 11 bases match TRBD1. Germline assignment: CDR1 MNHEY and CDR2 SVGAGI. V was pared by 6 bases and J by 4 bases, with 5 bases of the junction left unmatched. The CDR3 is 14 residues long. CDR3 loop: CASRGTGGSYEQYF. CDR3 DNA: TGTGCCAGCAGAGGGACAGGGGGTTCGTACGAGCAGTACTTC.

V and J are TRBV4-1 and TRBJ1-4; 7 positions agree with TRBD1. Trimming at V came to 0 bases and at J to 3 bases, leaving 4 bases not matched to a gene. CDR3 size: 16 residues. CDR1 and CDR2 from the germline V gene are MGHRA and YSYEKL. The CDR3 loop reads CASSQEPGQSNEKLFF. In DNA, the CDR3 is TGCGCCAGCAGCCAAGAACCGGGACAGTCTAATGAAAAACTGTTTTTT.

CDR3 protein: CASSSSGANVLTF. The DNA of the CDR3 is TGTGCCAGCAGTTCTTCTGGGGCCAACGTCCTGACTTTC. This rearrangement joins TRBV12-3 or TRBV12-4 to TRBJ2-6, with D hard to call. This CDR3 is built from 13 residues. V shed 4 bases and J shed 1 base, with 2 bases lying between them.

Notes on this clone: This sample includes further DNA sequences coding for the same CDR3. The genes are TRBV12-3 or TRBV12-4 and TRBJ1-5, with D unresolved. The CDR3 sequence is 13 residues long. The V and J ends lost 2 bases and 2 bases respectively, with 4 bases between them. CDR3 sequence reads: CASSLTGNQPQHF. In DNA, the CDR3 is TGTGCCAGCAGTTTAACAGGCAATCAGCCCCAGCATTTT.

The chain's CDR3 is CASSLGRSSSITEAFF. The CDR3 DNA reads as TGCGCCAGCAGCTTGGGTCGGTCCTCGAGTATCACTGAAGCTTTCTTT. The chain links TRBV5-1 to TRBJ1-1; D unclear. Germline V gene lookup returns CDR1 SGHRS and CDR2 YFSETQ. Trimming took off 0 bases at V and 4 bases at J, with 16 bases between the two ends. This CDR3 region has 16 residues.

In its sample, this clone was seen a few times. The CDR3 sequence is CSGLRGGEKNEQFF. The CDR3 nucleotides read TGCAGCGGTCTCCGCGGGGGGGAGAAGAATGAGCAGTTCTTC. This chain connects TRBV29-1 to TRBJ2-1; TRBD2 matches at 9 bases. The CDR3 runs to 14 residues. CDR1 and CDR2 from the germline V gene are SQVTM and ANQGSEA. With V trimmed by 7 bases and J by 7 bases, 11 bases remained unmatched.

A few counts support this clone. The chain links TRBV3-1 (or the pseudogene TRBV3-2) to TRBJ1-1, with unresolved D. V was cut by 0 bases and J by 4 bases, with 12 bases left in between. The CDR3 spans 15 residues. Germline lookup yields CDR1 LGHDT and CDR2 YNNKEL (reference sequence). CDR3 amino acids: CASSQDRWGGTEAFF. In DNA, the CDR3 is TGTGCCAGCAGCCAAGATAGGTGGGGAGGCACTGAAGCTTTCTTT.